Listed below are T cell receptor beta chains from one sample, sequenced in a study of shared clonotypes between healthy human individuals. Only in-frame clones appear in the TCRdb table, and some are missing; sequencing was by immunoSEQ multiplex PCR. Here the sample spans about a million clones, around three quarters being singletons. The sample comprised memory CD4+ T cells sorted from blood. Every receptor here comes from a man in his late teens or twenties in good health. CDR3s include the opening cysteine and the closing phenylalanine or tryptophan. Each record gives: D gene, V gene, J gene, clone size, CDR3 DNA, CDR3 protein. D genes are given only for firm matches. Clone size, where shown, is once, few, many, or a class for clones that have expanded.

>.|TRBV20-1|TRBJ2-7|.
TGCAGTGCTAGGATAGAAAACGAGCAGTACTTC
CSARIENEQYF
>.|TRBV6-6|TRBJ1-1|once
TGTGCCAGCAGTTATCAATTGGGGGACACTGAAGCTTTCTTT
CASSYQLGDTEAFF
>TRBD1|TRBV5-1|TRBJ2-7|.
TGCGCCAGCAGCTTGGCCGGGCGGCAGGGGGCTTTGAGTTACGAGCAGTACTTC
CASSLAGRQGALSYEQYF
>.|TRBV5-6|TRBJ1-2|.
TGTGCCAGCAGCTTGGTTGGGTCAGAGGGGTATGGCTACACCTTC
CASSLVGSEGYGYTF
>.|TRBV5-1|TRBJ2-2|.
TGCGCCAGCAGCCCTCACGAAGGTAGCACCGGGGAGCTGTTTTTT
CASSPHEGSTGELFF
>.|TRBV28|TRBJ1-4|once
TGTGCCAGCAGTCCCCTTGGGGGCCAACAAGAAAAACTGTTTTTT
CASSPLGGQQEKLFF
>.|TRBV30|TRBJ2-5|.
TGTGCCTGGAGTGTACTCATGATTGAGGAGAACGAGACCCAGTACTTC
CAWSVLMIEENETQYF
>TRBD2|TRBV28|TRBJ2-5|.
TGTGCCAGCAGAACTAGCGGGGGGAGCGAGACCCAGTACTTC
CASRTSGGSETQYF
>.|TRBV5-1|TRBJ1-5|.
TGCGCCAGCAGCTTGGGTCAGGACCTGAGCAATCAGCCCCAGCATTTT
CASSLGQDLSNQPQHF
>.|TRBV7-9|TRBJ1-1|once
TGTGCCAGCATTGGACTTACGAACACTGAAGCTTTCTTT
CASIGLTNTEAFF
>.|TRBV13|TRBJ2-2|once
TGTGCCAGCAGCTTATCAGGGCGTCGGAACACCGGGGAGCTGTTTTTT
CASSLSGRRNTGELFF
>.|TRBV4-3|TRBJ1-1|.
TGCGCCAGCAGCCGTGGACAGACGAACACTGAAGCTTTCTTT
CASSRGQTNTEAFF
>.|TRBV7-2|TRBJ2-7|.
TGTGCCAGCAGCTTAGCCCTCATCCCGGGGAGCTCCTACGAGCAGTACTTC
CASSLALIPGSSYEQYF
>.|TRBV6-6|TRBJ2-7|.
TGTGCCAGCAGTTACTGGGGGGGCCAGTACGAGCAGTACTTC
CASSYWGGQYEQYF
>.|TRBV28|TRBJ1-5|.
TGTGCCACCAGAGGACCCACAGGGCCCCAGCATTTT
CATRGPTGPQHF
>.|TRBV5-1|TRBJ2-7|once
TGCGCCAGCAGCTTGGACAGGGCCTCCTACGAGCAGTACTTC
CASSLDRASYEQYF
>.|TRBV4-1|TRBJ1-1|.
TGCGCCAGCAGCCTTGGACAGATGAACACTGAAGCTTTCTTT
CASSLGQMNTEAFF
>.|TRBV7-9|TRBJ1-1|.
TGTGCCAGCAGTCCCATGACCGGGTGGGGCACTGAAGCTTTCTTT
CASSPMTGWGTEAFF
>.|TRBV4-1|TRBJ2-1|.
TGCGCCAGCAGCCAACCGACTTCCGCTTACAATGAGCAGTTCTTC
CASSQPTSAYNEQFF
>.|TRBV29-1|TRBJ2-7|.
TGCAGCGTTGAGTTGAGCAACGAGCAGTACTTC
CSVELSNEQYF
>TRBD1|TRBV11-2|TRBJ1-1|few
TGTGCCAGCAGCTTAGTTGGACAGGCTCCCAGAAAGAACACTGAAGCTTTCTTT
CASSLVGQAPRKNTEAFF
>TRBD1|TRBV28|TRBJ1-2|.
TGTGCCAGCAGTTCGGGACAGACCTATGGCTACACCTTC
CASSSGQTYGYTF
>TRBD2|TRBV7-9|TRBJ2-3|.
TGTGCCAGCAGGCTAGCGGGGGAGGGAGATACGCAGTATTTT
CASRLAGEGDTQYF
>.|TRBV15|TRBJ2-3|.
TGTGCCACCAGCAGATCCTACACAGATACGCAGTATTTT
CATSRSYTDTQYF
>TRBD2|TRBV19|TRBJ2-3|few
TGTGCCAGTAGCCCTCTAACGGGAGGGACAGATACGCAGTATTTT
CASSPLTGGTDTQYF
>TRBD1|TRBV2|TRBJ1-2|few
TGTGCCAGCAGGACGACAGGGGTTCGGGAAGGCTACACCTTC
CASRTTGVREGYTF
>.|TRBV30|TRBJ2-7|few
TGTGCCTGGGGAAGATCCAGGCGGGAGCAGTACTTC
CAWGRSRREQYF
>.|TRBV7-7|TRBJ2-3|.
TGTGCTAGCAGCTTAGGGTCTGGCTACACAGATACGCAGTATTTT
CASSLGSGYTDTQYF